This section outlines one T cell receptor beta chain sequence together with its context. The data belong to a study of blood T cells in healthy people across ages. Donors each provided 7.5 to 10 milliliters of peripheral blood. CDR1 is MGHDK and CDR2 is SYGVNS in the germline V gene. Trimming removed 8 bases at V and 0 bases at J, with 11 bases between. This CDR3 is 14 amino acids long. With a J-beta primer mix and a sample-barcoded 5' primer, a second PCR ran about 7 to 12 cycles. TCRdb re-called the 5' RACE reads through MiXCR, storing one row per CDR3 protein. Here the sample spans more than 900,000 distinct CDR3 sequences, approximately 25% being singletons. These same data were also listed under a study on T cells of mothers and their children. That work states: Material was donated by three healthy Caucasian mothers and their six children.

Sequenced input: blood. The TCR sequence derives from a girl aged 2-15 years in good health. The chain links TRBV25-1 to TRBJ2-1; maybe TRBD1 (6 bases). CDR3 nucleotide sequence: TGTGCCAGCCAGGGACAAAGCTCCTACAATGAGCAGTTCTTC. Translating gives CASQGQSSYNEQFF.